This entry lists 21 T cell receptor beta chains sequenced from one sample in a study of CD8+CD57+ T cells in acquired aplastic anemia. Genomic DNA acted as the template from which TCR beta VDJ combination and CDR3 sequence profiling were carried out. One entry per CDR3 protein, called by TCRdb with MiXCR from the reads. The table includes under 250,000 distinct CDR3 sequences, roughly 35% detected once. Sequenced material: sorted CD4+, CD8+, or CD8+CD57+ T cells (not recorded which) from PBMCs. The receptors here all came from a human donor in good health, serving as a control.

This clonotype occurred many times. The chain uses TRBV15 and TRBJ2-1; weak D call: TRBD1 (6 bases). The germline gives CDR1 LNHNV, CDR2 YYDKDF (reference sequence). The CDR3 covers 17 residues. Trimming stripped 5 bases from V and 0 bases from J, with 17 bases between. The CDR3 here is CATSGLFRGNSYNEQFF. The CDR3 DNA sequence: TGTGCCACCAGCGGATTGTTCAGGGGAAACTCCTACAATGAGCAGTTCTTC.

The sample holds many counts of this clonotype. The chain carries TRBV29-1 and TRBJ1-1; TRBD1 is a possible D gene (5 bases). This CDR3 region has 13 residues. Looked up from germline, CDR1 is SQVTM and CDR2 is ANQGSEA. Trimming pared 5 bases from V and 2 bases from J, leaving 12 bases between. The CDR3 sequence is CSVSGTPNTEAFF. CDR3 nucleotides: TGCAGCGTTTCAGGGACGCCTAACACTGAAGCTTTCTTT.

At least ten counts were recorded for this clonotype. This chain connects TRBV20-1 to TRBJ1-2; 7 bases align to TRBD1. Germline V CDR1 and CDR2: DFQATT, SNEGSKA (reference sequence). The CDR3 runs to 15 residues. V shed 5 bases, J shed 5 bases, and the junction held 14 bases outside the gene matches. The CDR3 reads CSAPDRLSLGYGYTF. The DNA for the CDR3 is TGCAGTGCTCCGGACAGGCTAAGTTTGGGATATGGCTACACCTTC.

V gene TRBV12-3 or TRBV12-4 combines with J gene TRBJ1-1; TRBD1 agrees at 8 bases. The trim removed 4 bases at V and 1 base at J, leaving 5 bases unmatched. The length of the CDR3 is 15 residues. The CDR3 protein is CASSSYRGKNTEAFF. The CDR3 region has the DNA TGTGCCAGCAGTTCCTACAGGGGGAAGAACACTGAAGCTTTCTTT.

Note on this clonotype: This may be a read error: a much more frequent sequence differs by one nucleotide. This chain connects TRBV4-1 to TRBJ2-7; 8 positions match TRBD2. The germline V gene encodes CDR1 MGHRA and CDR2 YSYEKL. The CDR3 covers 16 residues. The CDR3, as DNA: TGCGTCAGCAGCCTAATCGGGCCGGGACTAGAGTACGAGCAGTACTTC. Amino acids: CVSSLIGPGLEYEQYF.

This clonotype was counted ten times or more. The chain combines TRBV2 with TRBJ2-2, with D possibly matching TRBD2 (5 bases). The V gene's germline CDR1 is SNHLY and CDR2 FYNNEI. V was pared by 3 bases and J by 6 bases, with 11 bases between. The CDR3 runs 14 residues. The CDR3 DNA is TGTGCCAGCAGTGACGGGGTGAGACCCGGGGAGCTGTTTTTT. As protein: CASSDGVRPGELFF.

The CDR3 DNA reads as TGCGCCAGCAGTGATTCGGGGGGCGATAACACCGGGGAGCTGTTTTTT. Its protein product is CASSDSGGDNTGELFF. The chain recombines TRBV10-1 with TRBJ2-2; D is possibly TRBD2 (7 bases). The CDR3 has 16 residues. CDR1 and CDR2 from the germline V gene are WNHNN and SYGVQD (reference sequence). Trimming stripped 3 bases from V and 2 bases from J, with 13 bases between.

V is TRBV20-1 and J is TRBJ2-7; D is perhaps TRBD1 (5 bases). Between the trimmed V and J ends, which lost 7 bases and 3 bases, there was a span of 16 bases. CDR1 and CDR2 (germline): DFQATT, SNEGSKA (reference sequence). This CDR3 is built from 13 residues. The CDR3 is CSGEGRDNYEQYF. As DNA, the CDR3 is TGCAGTGGGGAAGGCAGGGATAACTACGAGCAGTACTTC.

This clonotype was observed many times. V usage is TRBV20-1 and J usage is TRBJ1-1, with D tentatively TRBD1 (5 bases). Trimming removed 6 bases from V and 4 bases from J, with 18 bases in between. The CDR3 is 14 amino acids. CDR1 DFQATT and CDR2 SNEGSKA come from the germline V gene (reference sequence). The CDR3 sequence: CSAVKTDSPTEAFF. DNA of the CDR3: TGCAGTGCCGTTAAGACCGACAGTCCCACTGAAGCTTTCTTT.

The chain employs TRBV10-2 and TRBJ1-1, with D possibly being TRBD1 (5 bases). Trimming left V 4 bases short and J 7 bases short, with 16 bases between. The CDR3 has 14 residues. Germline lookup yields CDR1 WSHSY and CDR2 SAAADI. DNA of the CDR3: TGCGCCAGCAGTGGCGGGGCCTCGGGACTTGAAGCTTTCTTT. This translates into CASSGGASGLEAFF.

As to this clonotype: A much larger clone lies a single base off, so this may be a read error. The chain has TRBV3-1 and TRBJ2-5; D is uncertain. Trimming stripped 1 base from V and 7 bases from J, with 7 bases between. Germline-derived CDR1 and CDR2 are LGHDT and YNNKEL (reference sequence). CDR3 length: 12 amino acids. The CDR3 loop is CASSQVPVTQYF. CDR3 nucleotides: TGTGCCAGCAGCCAAGTACCCGTGACCCAGTACTTC.

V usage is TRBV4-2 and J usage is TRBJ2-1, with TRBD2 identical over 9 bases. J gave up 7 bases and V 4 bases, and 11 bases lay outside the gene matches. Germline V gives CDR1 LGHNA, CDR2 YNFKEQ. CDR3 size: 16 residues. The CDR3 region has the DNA TGTGCCAGCAGCCCGACACTAGCGGGTCTTAGGAATGAGCAGTTCTTC. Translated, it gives CASSPTLAGLRNEQFF.

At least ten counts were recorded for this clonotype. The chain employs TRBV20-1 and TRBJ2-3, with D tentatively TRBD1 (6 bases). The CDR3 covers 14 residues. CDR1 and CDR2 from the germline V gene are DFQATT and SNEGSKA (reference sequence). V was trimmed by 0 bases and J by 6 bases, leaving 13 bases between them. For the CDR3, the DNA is TGCAGTGCTAGAGATCCCCCAGGGGTTGATACGCAGTATTTT. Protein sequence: CSARDPPGVDTQYF.

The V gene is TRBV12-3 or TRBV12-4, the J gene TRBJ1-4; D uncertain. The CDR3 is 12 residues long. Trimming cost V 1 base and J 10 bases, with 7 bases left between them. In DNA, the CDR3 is TGTGCCAGCAGTTTAGAACAGTCAAAACTGTTTTTT. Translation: CASSLEQSKLFF.

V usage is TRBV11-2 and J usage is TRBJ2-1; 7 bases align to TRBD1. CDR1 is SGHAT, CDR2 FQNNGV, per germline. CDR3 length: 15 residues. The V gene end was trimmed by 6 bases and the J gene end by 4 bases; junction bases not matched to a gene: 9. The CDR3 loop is CASSVPWTGYNEQFF. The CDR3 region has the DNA TGTGCCAGCAGTGTACCCTGGACAGGATACAATGAGCAGTTCTTC.

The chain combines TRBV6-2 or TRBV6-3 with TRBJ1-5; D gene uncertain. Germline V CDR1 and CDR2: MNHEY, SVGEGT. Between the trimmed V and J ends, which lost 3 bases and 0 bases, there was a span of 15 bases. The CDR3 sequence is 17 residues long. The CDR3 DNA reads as TGTGCCAGCAGTTATGGTCGGATACGTTATAGCAATCAGCCCCAGCATTTT. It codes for CASSYGRIRYSNQPQHF.

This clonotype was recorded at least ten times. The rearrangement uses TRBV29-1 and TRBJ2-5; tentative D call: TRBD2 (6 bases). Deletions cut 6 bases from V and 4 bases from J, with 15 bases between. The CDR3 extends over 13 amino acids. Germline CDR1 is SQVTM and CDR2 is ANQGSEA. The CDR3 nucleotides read TGCAGCGTCCTGGACGGAGGGGTAGAGACCCAGTACTTC. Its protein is CSVLDGGVETQYF.

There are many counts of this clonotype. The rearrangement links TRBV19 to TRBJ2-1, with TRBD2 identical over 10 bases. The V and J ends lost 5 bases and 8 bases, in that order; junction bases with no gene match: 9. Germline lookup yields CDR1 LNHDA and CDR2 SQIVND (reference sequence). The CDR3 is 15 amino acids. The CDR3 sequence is CASSGLAGDGDEQFF. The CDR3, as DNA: TGTGCCAGTAGTGGGCTAGCGGGAGACGGGGATGAGCAGTTCTTC.

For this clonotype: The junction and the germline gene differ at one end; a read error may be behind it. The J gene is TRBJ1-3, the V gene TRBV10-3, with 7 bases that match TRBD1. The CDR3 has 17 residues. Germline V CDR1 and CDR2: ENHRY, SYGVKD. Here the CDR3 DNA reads TGTGCCAGCAGTTACTCGATCCCGACAGGGTCTGGAAACACCATATATTTT. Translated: CASSYSIPTGSGNTIYF.

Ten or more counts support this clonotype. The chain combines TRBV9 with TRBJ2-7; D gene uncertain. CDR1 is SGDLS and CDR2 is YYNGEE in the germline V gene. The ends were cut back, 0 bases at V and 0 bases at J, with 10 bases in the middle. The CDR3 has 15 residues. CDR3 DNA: TGTGCCAGCAGCGTAGTCCTGCCAGGCTCCTACGAGCAGTACTTC. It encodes CASSVVLPGSYEQYF.

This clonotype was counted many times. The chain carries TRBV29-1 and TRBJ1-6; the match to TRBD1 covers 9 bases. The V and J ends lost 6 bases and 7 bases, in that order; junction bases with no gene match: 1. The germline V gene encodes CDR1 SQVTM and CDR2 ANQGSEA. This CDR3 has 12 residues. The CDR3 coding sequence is TGCAGCGTGGGGACAGGGAATTCACCCCTCCACTTT. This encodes CSVGTGNSPLHF.